A selection of T cell receptor beta chains follows, all from one sample in a study of T cells after yellow fever vaccination. TCRdb re-called the 5' RACE reads with MiXCR, one entry per CDR3 protein. The table lists fewer than 450,000 distinct CDR3 sequences, approximately 3.9% of them singletons. The sequencing used PBMCs, collected 5 days after the yellow fever booster vaccination. The receptors were sampled from a man between 18 and 35 years old who received the YFV17D yellow fever vaccine. Each CDR3 is given with its conserved first and last residue. The D gene is left open where the match is weak. Where a row states a size, it is once, few, many or the class of an expanded clone; other rows omit it.

>.|TRBV5-1|TRBD1|TRBJ2-7
TGCGCCAGCAGCCTGGGACAGGGGGCGCGAGACGAGCAGTACTTC
CASSLGQGARDEQYF
>.|TRBV5-1|.|TRBJ2-1
TGCGCCAGCAGCTTGGGAGCGGGACAGGCCTACAATGAGCAGTTCTTC
CASSLGAGQAYNEQFF
>many|TRBV5-1|.|TRBJ2-3
TGCGCCAGCAGCTTACGACCGGACACAGATACGCAGTATTTT
CASSLRPDTDTQYF
>few|TRBV20-1|.|TRBJ1-1
TGCAGTGTCCTCTTACCTGCTGGCACTGAAGCTTTCTTT
CSVLLPAGTEAFF
>.|TRBV5-1|.|TRBJ1-2
TGCGCCAGCAGCTTGGTGGCAGGGGAACATGGCTACACCTTC
CASSLVAGEHGYTF
>many|TRBV11-1|.|TRBJ1-1
TGTGCCAGCAGCTTCGGGACGGCGAACACTGAAGCTTTCTTT
CASSFGTANTEAFF
>few|TRBV7-2|TRBD2|TRBJ2-1
TGTGCCAGCAGCTTATCAGGGACTAGCGGGAGCTCCTACAATGAGCAGTTCTTC
CASSLSGTSGSSYNEQFF
>few|TRBV7-3|TRBD1|TRBJ2-1
TGTGCCAGCAGCTTAAATCCAGGGGGCTTTGAGCAGTTCTTC
CASSLNPGGFEQFF
>.|TRBV29-1|.|TRBJ1-1
TGCAGCGTTGGTCTTGTAGCTGAAGCTTTCTTT
CSVGLVAEAFF
>.|TRBV6-5|.|TRBJ1-1
TGTGCCAGCAGTCTCGGGACAATGAACACTGAAGCTTTCTTT
CASSLGTMNTEAFF
>.|TRBV5-4|TRBD2|TRBJ2-1
TGTGCCAGCAGCTCCGGGCGGGGGGGATACAATGAGCAGTTCTTC
CASSSGRGGYNEQFF
>few|TRBV20-1|.|TRBJ1-1
TGCAGTGCTATGGGTGCCGGGGTCCTACTCGGAGCTTTCTTT
CSAMGAGVLLGAFF
>.|TRBV4-1|TRBD2|TRBJ2-1
TGCGCCAGCCGATTCTCTAGCGGGGGCCTAAATGAGCAGTTCTTC
CASRFSSGGLNEQFF
>.|TRBV5-1|.|TRBJ2-3
TGCGCCAGCAGCTTGACTCGGGGACGGGGCGCAGATACGCAGTATTTT
CASSLTRGRGADTQYF
>few|TRBV7-9|.|TRBJ1-1
TGTGCCAGCAGCTTAGTATGGCAGGGAGGAACTGAAGCTTTCTTT
CASSLVWQGGTEAFF
>few|TRBV18|.|TRBJ1-6
TGTGCCAGCTCGGACACGGGCCTACTTAATTCACCCCTCCACTTT
CASSDTGLLNSPLHF
>few|TRBV15|.|TRBJ2-5
TGTGCCACCAGCAGAGACGCGGGGCGAGAGACCCAGTACTTC
CATSRDAGRETQYF
>.|TRBV9|TRBD1|TRBJ2-2
TGTGCCAGCAGCGGATTAGCCGGGACAGGGGTTTCCACCGGGGAGCTGTTTTTT
CASSGLAGTGVSTGELFF
>many|TRBV20-1|.|TRBJ2-2
TGCAGTGCTAGGGTCCCAGGGCGGTCCGGGGAGCTGTTTTTT
CSARVPGRSGELFF
>many|TRBV27|.|TRBJ2-1
TGTGCCAGCAGTTTAAGAGGTAGGGGAAATGAGCAGTTCTTC
CASSLRGRGNEQFF
>few|TRBV6-5|.|TRBJ1-2
TGTGCCAGCAGTATACAGGGAGGCTATGGCTACACCTTC
CASSIQGGYGYTF
>.|TRBV10-2|.|TRBJ2-2
TGCGCCAGCAGCCCCGGGGCGCCGAACACCGGGGAGCTGTTTTTT
CASSPGAPNTGELFF
>.|TRBV20-1|TRBD2|TRBJ2-7
TGCAGTGCTACCGGACTAGCGGGTACTACCTACGAGCAGTACTTC
CSATGLAGTTYEQYF
>.|TRBV6-5|.|TRBJ2-7
TGTGCCAGCAGTTACTCGGCGGCGAGCTCCTACGAGCAGTACTTC
CASSYSAASSYEQYF
>few|TRBV18|TRBD1|TRBJ1-2
TGTGCCAGCTCAACTAATGGACAGGAAGACTATGGCTACACCTTC
CASSTNGQEDYGYTF
>many|TRBV7-2|.|TRBJ1-1
TGTGCCAGCAGCTTAGTTTTGGGGTCAGATAAGGACACTGAAGCTTTCTTT
CASSLVLGSDKDTEAFF
>few|TRBV12-3/TRBV12-4|.|TRBJ1-1
TGTGCCAGCAGTTTACAGGACCTCGGCACTGAAGCTTTCTTT
CASSLQDLGTEAFF
>few|TRBV4-3|.|TRBJ2-5
TGCGCCAGCAGCCAAGCCATCACAGGGGAGGGAGAGACCCAGTACTTC
CASSQAITGEGETQYF
>many|TRBV6-2/TRBV6-3|TRBD2|TRBJ2-3
TGTGCCAGCAGTGGCGGGGGGGCCGGCGAAGATACGCAGTATTTT
CASSGGGAGEDTQYF
>few|TRBV11-2|TRBD2|TRBJ2-5
TGTGCCAGCAGCCACGGCCGGACTAGCTTACAAGAGACCCAGTACTTC
CASSHGRTSLQETQYF
>many|TRBV20-1|.|TRBJ2-5
TGCAGTGCTAGAGAAGGGGCGATTCAAGAGACCCAGTACTTC
CSAREGAIQETQYF
>.|TRBV4-1|.|TRBJ2-7
TGCGCCAGCAGCCACCCCGCGGGGGCCTGGGGTCAGGGCGAGCAGTACTTC
CASSHPAGAWGQGEQYF
>.|TRBV14|.|TRBJ1-2
TGTGCCAGCAGCCAAGAAGAGTGGGGGGCGGTTGGCTACACCTTC
CASSQEEWGAVGYTF
>few|TRBV20-1|TRBD1|TRBJ2-5
TGCAGTGCTAGAGACCACCTCGGGACAGGGGGCCAAGAGACCCAGTACTTC
CSARDHLGTGGQETQYF
>.|TRBV7-9|TRBD1|TRBJ2-7
TGTGCCAGCAGCAAGATACAGGGGGCAATGGACGAGCAGTACTTC
CASSKIQGAMDEQYF
>few|TRBV5-1|.|TRBJ2-7
TGCGCCAGCAGGCCAACCGGGACCGTAAGCTCCTACGAGCAGTACTTC
CASRPTGTVSSYEQYF
>many|TRBV6-5|.|TRBJ1-5
TGTGCCAGCAGCCGTCGGGGGGCGAGCAATCAGCCCCAGCATTTT
CASSRRGASNQPQHF
>few|TRBV10-3|.|TRBJ1-5
TGTGCCATCAGTGACTACGGCGGCAGCACTTGGGGTCAGCCCCAGCATTTT
CAISDYGGSTWGQPQHF
>few|TRBV6-5|.|TRBJ1-2
TGTGCCAGCAGTTACGGGACGGCCTTGGTTGGCTACACCTTC
CASSYGTALVGYTF
>few|TRBV19|.|TRBJ1-2
TGTGCCAGTAGTATTCTTTCGGACGGCGGCTATGGCTACACCTTC
CASSILSDGGYGYTF
>.|TRBV6-5|TRBD1|TRBJ1-1
TGTGCCAGCAGTCCGGGGACAGGGGGCCCTGAAGCTTTCTTT
CASSPGTGGPEAFF
>few|TRBV12-3/TRBV12-4|TRBD1|TRBJ1-4
TGTGCCAGCAGCCTGGAGGGGACAGGGGGAGGAGAAAAACTGTTTTTT
CASSLEGTGGGEKLFF
>many|TRBV5-1|TRBD1|TRBJ1-4
TGCGCCAGCAGCTGGGCGGGAGCCGGGACAGCTAATGAAAAACTGTTTTTT
CASSWAGAGTANEKLFF
>many|TRBV11-2|TRBD1|TRBJ2-7
TGTGCCAGCAGCCCCCGGGCAGGGGGATATTTCTACGAGCAGTACTTC
CASSPRAGGYFYEQYF
>many|TRBV7-3|.|TRBJ2-1
TGTGCCAGCAGCTTCCAGTCAGGGGAGCAGTTCTTC
CASSFQSGEQFF
>many|TRBV5-1|.|TRBJ2-1
TGCGCCAGCAGACCTTTGCCGTCGGGCCCATCAGGTGAGCAGTTCTTC
CASRPLPSGPSGEQFF
>few|TRBV5-1|.|TRBJ1-1
TGCGCCAGCAGCTTGGGATCTGGGGAAGCTTTCTTT
CASSLGSGEAFF
>many|TRBV5-1|TRBD2|TRBJ2-2
TGCGCCAGCAGGATGAGCGGGACGAACACCGGGGAGCTGTTTTTT
CASRMSGTNTGELFF
>few|TRBV7-3|TRBD2|TRBJ2-1
TGTGCCAGCAGCTCCGGACTAGCGGGGAATCCCTACAATGAGCAGTTCTTC
CASSSGLAGNPYNEQFF
>few|TRBV9|.|TRBJ1-6
TGTGCCAGCAGCGAACACCATCCGGATTCACCCCTCCACTTT
CASSEHHPDSPLHF
>.|TRBV25-1|.|TRBJ2-5
TGTGCCAGCAGTGAATACGGTTTACAAGAGACCCAGTACTTC
CASSEYGLQETQYF
>.|TRBV6-5|.|TRBJ1-6
TGTGCCAGCAGTAAGGACGTCTCCTATAATTCACCCCTCCACTTT
CASSKDVSYNSPLHF
>few|TRBV5-1|TRBD1|TRBJ1-1
TGCGCCAGCAGCTTGGCCACACAGGGGTACACTGAAGCTTTCTTT
CASSLATQGYTEAFF
>.|TRBV5-1|TRBD1|TRBJ2-5
TGCGCCAGCAGCTCGGGACAGGTCGGGGAGACCCAGTACTTC
CASSSGQVGETQYF
>many|TRBV10-3|.|TRBJ1-1
TGTGCCATCACTGGGACGGAGAACACTGAAGCTTTCTTT
CAITGTENTEAFF
>.|TRBV20-1|TRBD1|TRBJ1-1
TGCAGTGCTAGAATTGATGGGACAGGGGGCGCAGGGAACACTGAAGCTTTCTTT
CSARIDGTGGAGNTEAFF
>few|TRBV5-1|.|TRBJ2-5
TGCGCCAGCAGCTTGGGGCTGACACAAGAGACCCAGTACTTC
CASSLGLTQETQYF
>many|TRBV12-5|.|TRBJ2-5
TGTGCTAGTGGTTCCAGAGGAATCGAGACCCAGTACTTC
CASGSRGIETQYF
>few|TRBV12-3/TRBV12-4|TRBD1|TRBJ1-5
TGTGCCAGCAGTACGACAGGGGATAATCAGCCCCAGCATTTT
CASSTTGDNQPQHF